The rows below give T cell receptor beta chains drawn from one sample of a study of blood T cell repertoires in COVID-19. TCRdb keeps only in-frame clones here, not all; method: immunoSEQ multiplex PCR. The sample has tens of thousands of clones; 87% are singletons. Sequencing was performed on peripheral blood. These receptors were obtained from a woman older than 75 with active or convalescent COVID-19. CDR3s leave out the opening cysteine and the closing phenylalanine or tryptophan. A D gene is named only where the DNA matches it firmly. Clone sizes are given selectively: once, few, many, or a class where the clone is expanded.

clone_size: -
v_call: TRBV7-6
d_call: -
j_call: TRBJ2-3
cdr3_aa: ASSRGTGRERDTQY

clone_size: -
v_call: TRBV7-2
d_call: TRBD2
j_call: TRBJ2-5
cdr3_aa: ASSSRLASRQETQY

clone_size: -
v_call: TRBV7-9
d_call: -
j_call: TRBJ2-2
cdr3_aa: ASSFTPGGTGELF

clone_size: -
v_call: TRBV5-1
d_call: -
j_call: TRBJ1-5
cdr3_aa: ASSLMGANQPQH

clone_size: -
v_call: TRBV7-9
d_call: TRBD1
j_call: TRBJ2-3
cdr3_aa: ASSLGGTGGSTDTQY

clone_size: once
v_call: TRBV28
d_call: TRBD1
j_call: TRBJ1-6
cdr3_aa: ASSLGPGQVNSPLH

clone_size: -
v_call: TRBV5-4
d_call: -
j_call: TRBJ2-6
cdr3_aa: ASSGRGSHGANVLT

clone_size: -
v_call: TRBV11-2
d_call: -
j_call: TRBJ1-1
cdr3_aa: ASSLSGRGTEAF

clone_size: -
v_call: TRBV15
d_call: TRBD2
j_call: TRBJ2-2
cdr3_aa: ATSRVLAGGPGELF

clone_size: -
v_call: TRBV21-1
d_call: -
j_call: TRBJ2-7
cdr3_aa: ASSKQAEYYEQY

clone_size: -
v_call: TRBV6-6
d_call: TRBD2
j_call: TRBJ2-3
cdr3_aa: ATERDITDTQY

clone_size: few
v_call: TRBV7-8
d_call: -
j_call: TRBJ1-1
cdr3_aa: ASSQGFGANTEAF

clone_size: -
v_call: TRBV28
d_call: -
j_call: TRBJ1-1
cdr3_aa: ASSFEGWNTEAF

clone_size: -
v_call: TRBV30
d_call: -
j_call: TRBJ1-6
cdr3_aa: AWGHNSYSPLH

clone_size: -
v_call: TRBV2
d_call: -
j_call: TRBJ1-5
cdr3_aa: ASSENVNLISQPQH

clone_size: -
v_call: TRBV7-2
d_call: -
j_call: TRBJ1-1
cdr3_aa: ASSLEQRTEAF

clone_size: -
v_call: TRBV6-5
d_call: TRBD1
j_call: TRBJ1-4
cdr3_aa: ASSLGQVREKLF

clone_size: -
v_call: TRBV5-1
d_call: TRBD2
j_call: TRBJ2-1
cdr3_aa: ASSYLAGGPGEQF

clone_size: -
v_call: TRBV27
d_call: -
j_call: TRBJ2-7
cdr3_aa: ASSLSMAGAGEQY

clone_size: -
v_call: TRBV5-1
d_call: TRBD1
j_call: TRBJ2-2
cdr3_aa: ASSLTTGAGELF

clone_size: -
v_call: TRBV12-3/TRBV12-4
d_call: -
j_call: TRBJ1-4
cdr3_aa: ASRGGGEKLF

clone_size: -
v_call: TRBV3-1/TRBV3-2
d_call: TRBD2
j_call: TRBJ2-4
cdr3_aa: ASRGLALNIQY

clone_size: -
v_call: TRBV5-1
d_call: -
j_call: TRBJ1-1
cdr3_aa: ASSLQYRTMNTEAF

clone_size: few
v_call: TRBV7-8
d_call: TRBD2
j_call: TRBJ2-3
cdr3_aa: ASSSRGRGGPTDTQY